The sequence of this T cell receptor (beta chain) was determined in a study of T-cell reconstitution after alpha-beta-depleted transplantation in children. Points from the study as a whole: High day-60 TCRbeta diversity in some patients came from surviving recipient T cells and thymic progenitors. A year had passed since transplant, and T-cell counts and diversity by then came mostly from newly produced T cells. About two months after transplant, alpha-beta T cells reportedly came from several hundred expanded graft clones.

V lost 4 bases to trimming and J lost 1 base, with 20 bases between them. Germline V gene sequence: CDR1 SGHRS, CDR2 YFSETQ. The CDR3 contains 18 residues. It was with unique molecular identifiers that the TCRbeta library was prepared. TCRdb fed the PCR reads into MiXCR, producing one record per CDR3 protein. The sample consists of fewer than 150,000 distinct CDR3 sequences, 20% to 25% of them appearing once. To note about this clonotype: What it recognizes is unknown.

This receptor was obtained from a male patient aged 2 to 9 who had a stem cell transplant for chronic granulomatous disease, so the T cells may come from the graft donor. The sequenced sample was PBMCs, mostly from graft donor cells, obtained 180 days after TCRalphabeta/CD19-depleted stem cell transplant. This sequence joins TRBV5-1 and TRBJ2-2, with TRBD1 as a possible D gene (6 bases). The CDR3 spells CASSRGPPATGNTGELFF. The CDR3, as DNA: TGCGCCAGCAGCAGGGGCCCTCCCGCGACAGGGAACACCGGGGAGCTGTTTTTT.